This TCR beta chain was retrieved from a study of shared clonotypes between healthy human individuals. Study observations and caveats: Of the naive CD4 clonotypes, roughly 5% were shared across several donors. Clonotypes shared by all four donors outscored non-shared clonotypes in generation probability.

There are 15 residues in the CDR3. Germline V gene sequence: CDR1 MDHEN, CDR2 SYDVKM. V gave up 8 bases and J gave up 3 bases, with 19 bases separating them. The donors were adults (healthy and HIV-negative) with no recent acute infections or vaccinations. Regarding this clone: The antigen is unknown.

Data came from immunoSEQ multiplex PCR; TCRdb stores just in-frame clones and leaves some out. The top ten hold about a third of the sample, which has roughly 700,000 clones, around 91% seen once. Input material: memory CD8+ T cells from PBMCs. As to subset: CD45RO+ cells pooled with CCR7-negative TemRA cells. V is TRBV28 and J is TRBJ1-2, with TRBD1 as a possible D gene (5 bases). This clonotype was sampled from a man between 18 and 35 years old in good health. Some clones in this sample may be carry-over from other donors' samples. The CDR3 nucleotides are TGTGCCAGCCGGGTCTGGGGGAGAGGTGACTATGGCTACACCTTC. Translation gives CASRVWGRGDYGYTF.